Each of the 23 T cell receptor beta chains below was sequenced from the same sample in a study of CD8+ T cells in alopecia areata. Extracted RNA was reverse transcribed into cDNA, the sequencing template. The repertoire was sequenced with immunoSEQ multiplex PCR; TCRdb's copy has only in-frame clones and lacks some. The sample records approximately 150,000 clones, about three fifths being singletons. The treatment was: oral pan-JAK inhibitor, 5-10 mg twice daily. The sequencing used CD4+ T cells sorted from blood, collected at approximately week 60, from a patient treated with tofacitinib. These receptors originate from a human donor with alopecia areata.

This clone was found many times. V gene TRBV2 combines with J gene TRBJ2-5, with D perhaps matching TRBD1 (5 bases). Germline loops: CDR1 SNHLY, CDR2 FYNNEI. V lost 2 bases and J lost 2, with 9 bases in between. The CDR3 consists of 14 residues. For the CDR3, the DNA is TGTGCCAGCAGTGAACTCAGGGTGCAAGAGACCCAGTACTTC. This codes for CASSELRVQETQYF.

This clone was observed a handful of times. V gene TRBV9 combines with J gene TRBJ2-1; the D is unclear. V was clipped by 2 bases and J by 1 base, with 13 bases between them. The germline gives CDR1 SGDLS, CDR2 YYNGEE. The CDR3 sequence is 16 residues long. CDR3 in DNA: TGTGCCAGCAGCGTGGAACGCCCCGGATCCTACAATGAGCAGTTCTTC. It is translated as CASSVERPGSYNEQFF.

V and J are TRBV30 and TRBJ1-1; D unresolved. CDR3 length equals 13 residues. With 4 bases removed from V and 0 bases from J, the gap between germline ends came to 9 bases. Germline CDR1 is GTSNPN and CDR2 is SVGIG (reference sequence). The CDR3 bases are TGTGCCTGGACGAGGGTTATGAACACTGAAGCTTTCTTT. Translating gives CAWTRVMNTEAFF.

The rearrangement uses TRBV7-9 and TRBJ2-3, with a tentative D call TRBD2 (5 bases). Germline CDR1 SEHNR, CDR2 FQNEAQ (reference sequence). V lost 2 bases, J lost 1 base, and 10 bases lay in between. The CDR3 runs 15 residues. CDR3 in amino acids: CASSLKRFGTDTQYF. Written as DNA, the CDR3 is TGTGCCAGCAGCTTAAAGCGGTTCGGCACAGATACGCAGTATTTT.

The chain is built from TRBV4-2 and TRBJ1-2, with D possibly TRBD1 on 5 matching bases. The CDR3 is 15 amino acids. Trimming took off 0 bases at V and 2 bases at J, with 10 bases between the two ends. Germline V gives CDR1 LGHNA, CDR2 YNFKEQ. This chain's CDR3 is CASSQEQELNYGYTF. The DNA for the CDR3 is TGTGCCAGCAGCCAAGAACAGGAACTGAACTATGGCTACACCTTC.

The chain carries TRBV2 and TRBJ2-4; D might be TRBD2 (6 bases). The CDR3 is made up of 14 amino acids. Germline values: CDR1 SNHLY, CDR2 FYNNEI. Trimming stripped 10 bases from V and 6 bases from J, with 19 bases between. CDR3 bases: TGTGCCACAAGTCAGGCAGGGAGGTTAAACATTCAGTACTTC. Protein sequence: CATSQAGRLNIQYF.

V usage is TRBV10-3 and J usage is TRBJ2-7, with D perhaps matching TRBD2 (5 bases). The V and J ends lost 4 bases and 0 bases respectively, with 13 bases between them. The germline V gene encodes CDR1 ENHRY and CDR2 SYGVKD. This CDR3 is built from 15 residues. The CDR3 sequence: CAISASGESSYEQYF. CDR3 in DNA: TGTGCCATCAGTGCGTCCGGGGAGAGCTCCTACGAGCAGTACTTC.

This clone came up a few times. This chain links TRBV10-3 with TRBJ2-2, with D unresolved. This CDR3 region has 15 residues. V lost 2 bases to trimming and J lost 0 bases, with 7 bases between them. From germline, CDR1 is ENHRY and CDR2 SYGVKD. This CDR3 is CAISEGSSNTGELFF. The CDR3 coding sequence is TGTGCCATCAGTGAGGGCAGCTCGAACACCGGGGAGCTGTTTTTT.

V usage is TRBV18 and J usage is TRBJ1-2, with TRBD1 matching over 7 bases. The CDR3 covers 15 residues. The J segment lost 3 bases and the V segment lost 3 bases, leaving 7 bases of the junction unmatched. Germline loops: CDR1 KGHSH, CDR2 LQKENI. CDR3 region: CASSPPGQSDYGYTF. CDR3 nucleotides: TGTGCCAGCTCACCCCCGGGACAGAGTGACTATGGCTACACCTTC.

The DNA for the CDR3 is TGCAGCGCCGGTAACCAACCCCACTACTACGAGCAGTACTTC. This translates into CSAGNQPHYYEQYF. V usage is TRBV29-1 and J usage is TRBJ2-7; D not certain. CDR3 length equals 14 residues. V was clipped by 7 bases and J by 3 bases, with 19 bases between them. CDR1 and CDR2 from the germline V gene are SQVTM and ANQGSEA.

The chain joins TRBV29-1 to TRBJ1-2; the match to TRBD1 covers 9 bases. Germline values: CDR1 SQVTM, CDR2 ANQGSEA. The CDR3 extends over 14 amino acids. The ends lost 7 bases at V and 8 bases at J; junction bases unmatched: 14. CDR3 region: CSATGTGNAGGYTF. CDR3 in DNA: TGCAGCGCGACCGGGACAGGGAACGCTGGAGGCTACACCTTC.

This chain joins TRBV29-1 and TRBJ2-1, with 12 bases that match TRBD2. This CDR3 has 18 residues. Germline loops: CDR1 SQVTM, CDR2 ANQGSEA. Losses at the gene ends were 5 bases for V and 0 bases for J; bases not matched to a gene: 11. For the CDR3, the DNA is TGCAGCGTTCTGACTAGCGGGGGCCCGGGGGCCTCCTACAATGAGCAGTTCTTC. This sequence encodes CSVLTSGGPGASYNEQFF.

Written as DNA, the CDR3 is TGCGCCAGCAGCGAGCTGGGACTAGCGTCTACAAATGAGCAGTTCTTC. Amino acids: CASSELGLASTNEQFF. The J gene is TRBJ2-1, the V gene TRBV5-1, with 10 bases lining up with TRBD2. CDR3 size: 16 residues. The trim removed 4 bases at V and 7 bases at J, leaving 11 bases unmatched. The V gene's germline CDR1 is SGHRS and CDR2 YFSETQ.

This sequence joins TRBV7-2 and TRBJ1-4; D is unresolved. Trimming took 5 bases from V and 0 from J, leaving 7 bases between them. There are 14 residues in the CDR3. Germline V gives CDR1 SGHTA, CDR2 FQGNSA. The CDR3 region has the DNA TGTGCCAGCAGCACCCACTCAACTAATGAAAAACTGTTTTTT. Its protein product is CASSTHSTNEKLFF.

The J gene is TRBJ2-3, the V gene TRBV7-9; the D is unclear. Trimming removed 6 bases at V and 3 bases at J, with 10 bases between. Germline CDR1 and CDR2: SEHNR and FQNEAQ (reference sequence). The CDR3 is 13 residues long. The CDR3 region has the DNA TGTGCCAGCAGTCGGGCTGGGACAGATACGCAGTATTTT. Translation gives CASSRAGTDTQYF.

This sequence joins TRBV5-1 and TRBJ1-2, with D possibly being TRBD1 (6 bases). This CDR3 has 15 residues. Germline V gene data show CDR1 as SGHRS and CDR2 as YFSETQ. The V gene lost 0 bases and the J gene lost 4 bases, with 13 bases spanning the gap. CDR3 sequence reads: CASSLGDNGGYGYTF. For the CDR3, the DNA is TGCGCCAGCAGCTTGGGGGACAACGGTGGCTATGGCTACACCTTC.

V gene TRBV4-1 combines with J gene TRBJ2-7, with D uncertain. CDR1 is MGHRA and CDR2 is YSYEKL in the germline V gene. V lost 4 bases and J lost 6, with 7 bases in between. The CDR3 loop spans 11 amino acids. The chain's CDR3 is CASSLGAEQYF. CDR3 coding DNA: TGCGCCAGCAGCCTAGGAGCCGAGCAGTACTTC.

The rearrangement uses TRBV11-2 and TRBJ2-7; tentatively, D is TRBD1 (6 bases). V lost 3 bases to trimming and J lost 3 bases, with 9 bases between them. CDR3 length equals 13 residues. Germline lookup yields CDR1 SGHAT and CDR2 FQNNGV. CDR3 protein: CASSLNRDYEQYF. In DNA, the CDR3 is TGTGCCAGCAGCTTGAACAGGGACTACGAGCAGTACTTC.

Comments on this clone: The sample contains more than one DNA sequence encoding this CDR3. The gene calls are TRBV30 and TRBJ1-1; D is unresolved. Germline V gene data show CDR1 as GTSNPN and CDR2 as SVGIG (reference sequence). V lost 5 bases and J 4 bases, leaving 8 bases between the germline ends. The CDR3 contains 11 residues. The CDR3 loop reads CAWAVGTEAFF. CDR3 nucleotide sequence: TGTGCCTGGGCGGTAGGCACTGAAGCTTTCTTT.

The chain uses TRBV14 and TRBJ2-2; D gene unclear. CDR1 and CDR2 from the germline V gene are SGHDN and FVKESK. This CDR3 contains 16 residues. The V end was cut by 1 base, the J end by 7 bases, with 16 bases between. In nucleotides, the CDR3 is TGTGCCAGCAGCCAAGTTTCGGTAACCGATGGCGGGGAGCTGTTTTTT. Protein product: CASSQVSVTDGGELFF.

The chain uses TRBV5-1 and TRBJ2-5, with 8 bases lining up with TRBD1. CDR3 length: 17 amino acids. The V gene's germline CDR1 is SGHRS and CDR2 YFSETQ. The J segment lost 0 bases and the V segment lost 4 bases, leaving 11 bases of the junction unmatched. The CDR3 reads CASSMRGQALYQETQYF. Here the CDR3 DNA reads TGCGCCAGCAGCATGAGGGGACAGGCTTTGTACCAAGAGACCCAGTACTTC.

The chain has TRBV6-5 and TRBJ2-2, with 9 bases matching TRBD1. Trimming removed 5 bases from V and 4 bases from J; junction bases left unmatched: 5. CDR3 size: 15 residues. Germline lookup yields CDR1 MNHEY and CDR2 SVGAGI. CDR3 in amino acids: CASSRQGVPTGELFF. CDR3 nucleotide sequence: TGTGCCAGCAGTCGACAGGGGGTACCCACCGGGGAGCTGTTTTTT.

This clone has only a few counts. The chain has TRBV5-1 and TRBJ2-7; 9 nucleotides line up with TRBD1. CDR1 SGHRS and CDR2 YFSETQ come from the germline V gene. Germline trimming cut 4 bases from V and 4 bases from J; bases unmatched to any gene: 15. This CDR3 is built from 17 residues. The CDR3 DNA is TGCGCCAGCAGCCAACACGCCTGGACAGGGGAGGGGTACGAGCAGTACTTC. It codes for CASSQHAWTGEGYEQYF.